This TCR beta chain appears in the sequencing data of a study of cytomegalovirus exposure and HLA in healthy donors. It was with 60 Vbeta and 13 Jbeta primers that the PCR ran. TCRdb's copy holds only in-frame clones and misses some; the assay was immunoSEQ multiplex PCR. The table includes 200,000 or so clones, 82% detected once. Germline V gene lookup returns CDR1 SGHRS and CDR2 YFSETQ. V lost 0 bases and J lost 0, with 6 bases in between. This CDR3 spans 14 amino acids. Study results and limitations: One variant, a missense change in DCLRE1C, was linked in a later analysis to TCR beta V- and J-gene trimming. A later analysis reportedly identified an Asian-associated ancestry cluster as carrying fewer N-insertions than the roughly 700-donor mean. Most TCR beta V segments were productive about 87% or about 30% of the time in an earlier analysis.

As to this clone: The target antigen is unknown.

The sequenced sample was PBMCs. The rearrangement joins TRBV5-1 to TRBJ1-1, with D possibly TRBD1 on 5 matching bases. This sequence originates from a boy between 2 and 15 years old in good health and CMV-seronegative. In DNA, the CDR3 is TGCGCCAGCAGCTTGGGGACAATGAACACTGAAGCTTTCTTT. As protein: CASSLGTMNTEAFF.